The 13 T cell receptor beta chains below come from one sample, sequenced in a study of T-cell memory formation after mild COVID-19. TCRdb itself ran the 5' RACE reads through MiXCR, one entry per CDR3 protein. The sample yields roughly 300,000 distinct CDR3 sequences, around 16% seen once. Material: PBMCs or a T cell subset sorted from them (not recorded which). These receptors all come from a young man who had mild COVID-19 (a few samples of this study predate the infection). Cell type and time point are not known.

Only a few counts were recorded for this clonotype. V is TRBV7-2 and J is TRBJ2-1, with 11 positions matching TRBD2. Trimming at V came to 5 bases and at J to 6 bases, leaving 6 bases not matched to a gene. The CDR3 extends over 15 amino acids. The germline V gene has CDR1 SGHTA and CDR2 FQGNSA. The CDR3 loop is CASSQGLAGGNEQFF. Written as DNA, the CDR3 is TGTGCCAGCAGCCAAGGCCTAGCGGGAGGCAATGAGCAGTTCTTC.

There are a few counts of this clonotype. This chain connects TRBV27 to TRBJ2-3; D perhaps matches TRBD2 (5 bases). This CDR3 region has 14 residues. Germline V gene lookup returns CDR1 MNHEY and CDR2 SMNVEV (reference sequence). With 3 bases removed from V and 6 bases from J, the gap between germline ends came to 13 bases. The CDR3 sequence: CASSLRDAADTQYF. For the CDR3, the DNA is TGTGCCAGCAGTTTGAGGGATGCAGCGGATACGCAGTATTTT.

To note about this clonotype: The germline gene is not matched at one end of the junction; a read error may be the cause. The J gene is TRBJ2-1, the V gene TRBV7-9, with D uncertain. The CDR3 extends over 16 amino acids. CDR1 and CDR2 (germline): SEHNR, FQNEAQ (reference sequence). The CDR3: CASSSYLSPTKNEQFF. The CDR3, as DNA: TGTGCTAGCAGCTCCTACCTTTCGCCCACGAAGAATGAGCAGTTCTTC.

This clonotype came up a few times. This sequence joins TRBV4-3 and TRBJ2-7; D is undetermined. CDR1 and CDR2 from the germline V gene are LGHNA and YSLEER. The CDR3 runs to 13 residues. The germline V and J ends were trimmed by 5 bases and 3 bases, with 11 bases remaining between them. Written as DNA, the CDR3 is TGCGCCAGCAGCGCCGGGTCCCACTACGAGCAGTACTTC. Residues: CASSAGSHYEQYF.

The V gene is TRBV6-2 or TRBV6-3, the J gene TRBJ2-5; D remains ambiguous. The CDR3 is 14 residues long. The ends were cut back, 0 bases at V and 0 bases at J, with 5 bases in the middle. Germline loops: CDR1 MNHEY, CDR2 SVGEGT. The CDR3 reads CASSYSWDQETQYF. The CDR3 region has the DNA TGTGCCAGCAGTTACTCGTGGGACCAAGAGACCCAGTACTTC.

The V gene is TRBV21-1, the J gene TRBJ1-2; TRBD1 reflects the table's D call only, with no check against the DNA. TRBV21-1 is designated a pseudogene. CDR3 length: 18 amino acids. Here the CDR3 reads CASSKLKGESRPNYGYTF. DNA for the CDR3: TGTGCCAGCAGCAAATTGAAAGGAGAATCCCGTCCGAACTATGGCTACACCTTC.

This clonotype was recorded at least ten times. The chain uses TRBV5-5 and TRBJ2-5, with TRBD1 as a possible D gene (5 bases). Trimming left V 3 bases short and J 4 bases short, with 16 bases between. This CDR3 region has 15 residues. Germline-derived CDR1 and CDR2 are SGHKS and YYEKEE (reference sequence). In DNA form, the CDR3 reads TGTGCCAGCAGCTCCATCCCAGGGTACGCAGAGACCCAGTACTTC. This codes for CASSSIPGYAETQYF.

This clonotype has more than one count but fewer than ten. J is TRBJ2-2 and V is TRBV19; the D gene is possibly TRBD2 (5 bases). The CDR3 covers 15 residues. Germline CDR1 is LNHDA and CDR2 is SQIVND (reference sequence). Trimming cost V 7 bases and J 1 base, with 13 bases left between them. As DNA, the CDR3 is TGTGCCAGTAACGGGGTGAACCTGAACACCGGGGAGCTGTTTTTT. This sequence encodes CASNGVNLNTGELFF. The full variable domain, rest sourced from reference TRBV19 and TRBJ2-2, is DGGITQSPKYLFRKEGQNVTLSCEQNLNHDAMYWYRQDPGQGLRLIYYSQIVNDFQKGDIAEGYSVSREKKESFPLTVTSAQKNPTAFYLCASNGVNLNTGELFFGEGSRLTVL.

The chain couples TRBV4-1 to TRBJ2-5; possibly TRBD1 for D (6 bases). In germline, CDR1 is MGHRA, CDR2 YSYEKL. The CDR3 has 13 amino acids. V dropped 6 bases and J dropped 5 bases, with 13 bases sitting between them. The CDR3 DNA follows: TGCGCCAGCAGTAACAGGGTGGAGGAGACCCAGTACTTC. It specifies CASSNRVEETQYF.

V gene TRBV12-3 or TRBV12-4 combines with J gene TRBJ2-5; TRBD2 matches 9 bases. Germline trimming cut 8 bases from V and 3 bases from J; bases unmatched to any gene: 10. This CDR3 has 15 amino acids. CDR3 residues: CASGLGTSLKETQYF. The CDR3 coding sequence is TGTGCCAGCGGACTCGGGACTAGCCTTAAAGAGACCCAGTACTTC.

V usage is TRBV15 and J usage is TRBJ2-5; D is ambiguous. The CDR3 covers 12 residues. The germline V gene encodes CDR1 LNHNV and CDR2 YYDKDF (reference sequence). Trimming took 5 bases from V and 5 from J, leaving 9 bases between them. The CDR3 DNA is TGTGCCACCAGCCAACTGATGGAGACCCAGTACTTC. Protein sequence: CATSQLMETQYF.

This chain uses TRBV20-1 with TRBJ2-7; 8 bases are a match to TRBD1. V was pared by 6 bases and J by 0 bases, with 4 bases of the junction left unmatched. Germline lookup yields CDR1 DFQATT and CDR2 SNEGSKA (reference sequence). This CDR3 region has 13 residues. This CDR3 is CSARTGSSYEQYF. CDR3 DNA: TGCAGTGCAAGGACAGGGAGCTCCTACGAGCAGTACTTC.

The CDR3 DNA reads as TGCGCCAGCAGCTTGCCAGGGGGCAACACCATATATTTT. It yields the protein CASSLPGGNTIYF. This rearrangement joins TRBV5-1 to TRBJ1-3; 8 nucleotides align to TRBD1. The CDR3 length is 13 residues. CDR1 SGHRS and CDR2 YFSETQ come from the germline V gene. V was clipped by 1 base and J by 7 bases; unmatched bases: 1.